This section outlines one T cell receptor (beta chain) sequence together with its context. V gave up 5 bases and J gave up 1 base, with 12 bases separating them. Germline CDR1 and CDR2: GTSNPN and SVGIG (reference sequence). This CDR3 contains 13 residues. The repertoire was sequenced with immunoSEQ multiplex PCR; TCRdb's copy has only in-frame clones and lacks some. The table includes some 230,000 clones, approximately 80% detected once. This sample stems from a study of blood T cell repertoires in COVID-19. Background on the study: Samples of COVID-19 (acute and convalescent) were obtained from the United States, Italy and Spain. PBMCs, B-cell-depleted T cells, or T cells provided the cDNA or gDNA that made up the material.

The chain carries TRBV30 and TRBJ2-7; D is perhaps TRBD2 (5 bases). This receptor was taken from a woman aged 50 to 60 with acute or convalescent COVID-19. The sample comprised peripheral blood. The chain's CDR3 is CAWGGGASYEQYF. In DNA form, the CDR3 reads TGTGCCTGGGGTGGAGGTGCTTCCTACGAGCAGTACTTC.